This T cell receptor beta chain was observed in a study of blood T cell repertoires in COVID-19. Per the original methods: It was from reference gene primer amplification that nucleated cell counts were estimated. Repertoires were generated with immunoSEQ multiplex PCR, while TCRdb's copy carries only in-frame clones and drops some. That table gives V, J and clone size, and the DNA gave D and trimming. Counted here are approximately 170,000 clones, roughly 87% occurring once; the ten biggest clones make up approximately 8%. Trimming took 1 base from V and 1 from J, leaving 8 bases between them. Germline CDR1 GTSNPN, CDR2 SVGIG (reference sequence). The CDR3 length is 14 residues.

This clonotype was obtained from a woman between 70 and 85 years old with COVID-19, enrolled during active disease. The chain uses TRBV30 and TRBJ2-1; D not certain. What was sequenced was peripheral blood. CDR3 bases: TGTGCCTGGAGTGGGCAAGTGTCCTACAATGAGCAGTTCTTC. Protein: CAWSGQVSYNEQFF.